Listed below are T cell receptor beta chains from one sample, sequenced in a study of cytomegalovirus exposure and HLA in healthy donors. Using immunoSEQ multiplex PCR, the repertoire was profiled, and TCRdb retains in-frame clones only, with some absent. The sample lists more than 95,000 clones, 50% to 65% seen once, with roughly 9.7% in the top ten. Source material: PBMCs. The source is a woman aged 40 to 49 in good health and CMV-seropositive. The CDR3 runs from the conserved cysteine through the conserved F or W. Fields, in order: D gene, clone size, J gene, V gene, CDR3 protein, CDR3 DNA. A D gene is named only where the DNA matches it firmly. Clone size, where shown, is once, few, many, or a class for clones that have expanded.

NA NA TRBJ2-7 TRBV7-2 CASSFGNRNNDYEQYF TGTGCCAGCAGCTTCGGGAACCGAAACAATGACTATGAGCAGTACTTC
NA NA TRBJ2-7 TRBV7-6 CASSLGSKGEQYF TGTGCCAGCAGCTTGGGGTCGAAGGGGGAGCAGTACTTC
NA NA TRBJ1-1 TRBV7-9 CASSSDLRTEAFF TGTGCCAGCAGCTCCGATTTACGGACTGAAGCTTTCTTT
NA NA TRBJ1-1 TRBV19 CASTPARATGLVNTEAFF TGTGCCAGTACCCCCGCCCGAGCCACAGGGTTGGTTAACACTGAAGCTTTCTTT
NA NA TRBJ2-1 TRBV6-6 CASSYSRLNNEQFF TGTGCCAGCAGTTACTCCAGACTGAACAATGAGCAGTTCTTC
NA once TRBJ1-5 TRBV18 CASSPREGRQPQHF TGTGCCAGCTCACCACGGGAGGGTAGGCAGCCCCAGCATTTT
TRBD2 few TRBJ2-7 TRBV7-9 CASSSSTGLADSYEQYF TGTGCCAGCAGCTCATCGACCGGACTAGCGGATTCCTACGAGCAGTACTTC
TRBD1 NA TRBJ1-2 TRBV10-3 CAISKEYRQGADYGYTF TGTGCCATCAGTAAAGAGTACCGACAGGGGGCAGACTATGGCTACACCTTC
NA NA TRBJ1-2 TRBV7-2 CASSSRVGDYGYTF TGTGCCAGCAGTTCGAGAGTCGGAGACTATGGCTACACCTTC
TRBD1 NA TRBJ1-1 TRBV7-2 CASSPFQGVRTEAFF TGTGCCAGCAGCCCGTTCCAGGGGGTCCGCACTGAAGCTTTCTTT
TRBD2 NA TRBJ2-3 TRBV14 CASSQSPPASGNADTQYF TGTGCCAGCAGCCAAAGCCCACCTGCTAGCGGGAATGCAGATACGCAGTATTTT
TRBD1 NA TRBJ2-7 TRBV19 CASSIVSPQGAAYEQYF TGTGCCAGTAGTATAGTGAGCCCCCAGGGGGCCGCGTACGAGCAGTACTTC
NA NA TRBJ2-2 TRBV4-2 CASSQVVGGNTGELFF TGTGCCAGCAGCCAAGTTGTAGGAGGGAACACCGGGGAGCTGTTTTTT
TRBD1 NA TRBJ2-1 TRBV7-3 CASSLTGTGSNEQFF TGTGCCAGCAGCCTAACCGGGACAGGATCAAATGAGCAGTTCTTC
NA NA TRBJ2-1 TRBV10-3 CAISESQGDEQFF TGTGCCATCAGTGAGTCCCAGGGCGATGAGCAGTTCTTC
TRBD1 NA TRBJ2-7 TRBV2 CASSGLRTGLSEQYF TGTGCCAGCAGCGGCCTCCGGACAGGGTTAAGCGAGCAGTACTTC
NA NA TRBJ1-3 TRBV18 CASSPPPQGKGENTIYF TGTGCCAGCTCACCACCTCCGCAGGGAAAAGGCGAAAACACCATATATTTT
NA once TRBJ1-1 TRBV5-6 CASSLASGAYAPSYEAFF TGTGCCAGCAGCTTGGCATCGGGAGCCTACGCACCTTCCTATGAAGCTTTCTTT
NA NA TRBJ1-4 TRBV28 CASSPAPRGEDEKLFF TGTGCCAGCAGTCCTGCCCCCAGGGGAGAGGATGAAAAACTGTTTTTT
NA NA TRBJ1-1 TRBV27 CASSLNRANTEAFF TGTGCCAGCAGTTTAAACAGGGCGAACACTGAAGCTTTCTTT
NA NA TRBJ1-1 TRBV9 CASSPQGFNTEAFF TGTGCCAGCAGTCCACAGGGCTTTAACACTGAAGCTTTCTTT
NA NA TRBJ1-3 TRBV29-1 CSVDKAGTGNTIYF TGCAGCGTTGATAAGGCAGGGACTGGAAACACCATATATTTT
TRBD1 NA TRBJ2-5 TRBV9 CASSVTGTARETQYF TGTGCCAGCAGCGTCACCGGGACAGCGAGGGAGACCCAGTACTTC
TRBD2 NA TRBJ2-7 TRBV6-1 CASRLAGGYEQYF TGTGCCAGCAGACTAGCGGGAGGCTACGAGCAGTACTTC
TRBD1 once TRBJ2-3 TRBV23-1 CASSQGGQGGTDTQYF TGCGCCAGCAGTCAAGGGGGACAGGGGGGCACAGATACGCAGTATTTT
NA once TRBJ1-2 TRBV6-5 CASSYFGHNYGYTF TGTGCCAGCAGTTACTTCGGACATAACTATGGCTACACCTTC